This is a list of T cell receptor beta chains from one sample in a study of blood T cell repertoires in COVID-19. Sequencing was performed with immunoSEQ multiplex PCR; in TCRdb, only in-frame clones are kept and a portion is missing. The sample yields more than 120,000 clones, around 84% seen once. Sequencing was carried out using peripheral blood. The receptors originated from a human donor with acute or convalescent COVID-19. The donor label of this sample is uncertain. CDR3s include the opening cysteine and the closing phenylalanine or tryptophan. The D gene is left open where the match is weak. Clone size is shown for a subset of rows, as once, few, many or a class of expanded clone.

DNA	CDR3	D	V	J	size
TGTGCCAGCAGCCAGGCAAGGGACAGGGGGCGAGAAAAACTGTTTTTT	CASSQARDRGREKLFF	TRBD1	TRBV3-1/TRBV3-2	TRBJ1-4	.
TGTGCCAGCAGCCTACGTCCCCAGGGAGGTTCAAGTGGCTACACCTTC	CASSLRPQGGSSGYTF	.	TRBV2	TRBJ1-2	.
TGTGCCAGCAGCTTAGTGTCAGGTTCCCCTCACGAGCAGTACTTC	CASSLVSGSPHEQYF	.	TRBV7-2	TRBJ2-7	.
TGTGCCTGGAGTGTACAGGGGGGCACAGATACGCAGTATTTT	CAWSVQGGTDTQYF	TRBD1	TRBV30	TRBJ2-3	.
TGTGCCAGCAGCGGGAGGGGGCTGGAGACTGAAGCTTTCTTT	CASSGRGLETEAFF	TRBD1	TRBV9	TRBJ1-1	.
TGTGCCAGCAGTGAGCTGGGACAGGGGACAGATACGCAGTATTTT	CASSELGQGTDTQYF	TRBD1	TRBV6-1	TRBJ2-3	.
TGCGCCAGCAGCTCGGGACTAGACCCAGATACGCAGTATTTT	CASSSGLDPDTQYF	TRBD2	TRBV5-1	TRBJ2-3	.
TGTGCCAGCAGCTTTCTCGGGGGCACAGATACGCAGTATTTT	CASSFLGGTDTQYF	.	TRBV7-9	TRBJ2-3	.
TGCAGCGCAAAAGTGACGGGACAGGGGATCTACAATGAGCAGTTCTTC	CSAKVTGQGIYNEQFF	TRBD1	TRBV29-1	TRBJ2-1	.
TGTGCCAGCAGTGAATTAGGGGGACAGGTGATCTACACTGAAGCTTTCTTT	CASSELGGQVIYTEAFF	TRBD1	TRBV2	TRBJ1-1	.
TGTGCCTGGAGTGTCGGGGGAACAGGGGCCGAGCCCCCTTTCTTT	CAWSVGGTGAEPPFF	TRBD1	TRBV30	TRBJ1-1	once
TGCGCCAGCAGCTGGACTCAGGGGGAGACTGAAGCTTTCTTT	CASSWTQGETEAFF	TRBD1	TRBV5-1	TRBJ1-1	.
TGTGCCAGCAGCTTAGCTGGAGGGTTCGCTGAAGCTTTCTTT	CASSLAGGFAEAFF	.	TRBV7-2	TRBJ1-1	.
TGCGCCAGCAGCTGGGGGGACAGGGATAATTCACCCCTCCACTTT	CASSWGDRDNSPLHF	TRBD1	TRBV5-1	TRBJ1-6	.
TGCGCCAGCAGCTCACTACAGGGGGCCGGCAAAAACATTCAGTACTTC	CASSSLQGAGKNIQYF	TRBD1	TRBV5-1	TRBJ2-4	.
TGTGCCACGGAACAGGGAAAGGGCAATCAGCCCCAGCATTTT	CATEQGKGNQPQHF	.	TRBV10-3	TRBJ1-5	.
TGTGCCAGCAGCGTAGAAACAGACGGGGAGCTGTTTTTT	CASSVETDGELFF	.	TRBV9	TRBJ2-2	.
TGCGCCAGCAGCCAAGGGGACGGGGGCACTGAAGCTTTCTTT	CASSQGDGGTEAFF	.	TRBV4-1	TRBJ1-1	.
TGTGCCAGCAGTGCGACTAGCGGAGGCCAAGAGACCCAGTACTTC	CASSATSGGQETQYF	TRBD2	TRBV25-1	TRBJ2-5	once
TGTGCCAGCAGTTCGGGACAGTCAAATAATTCACCCCTCCACTTT	CASSSGQSNNSPLHF	TRBD1	TRBV6-2/TRBV6-3	TRBJ1-6	.